This T cell receptor beta chain is drawn from a study of molecular identifiers for immune sequencing clone quantification. For the study at large: Naive CD8 RNA (around 20,000 or 100,000 cells) was divided into five aliquots, with four sequenced.

V lost 5 bases to trimming and J lost 2 bases, with 17 bases between them. The CDR3 consists of 16 residues. Generation of bulk TCR libraries relied on previously described methods and listed TCR primers. Via MiXCR, TCRdb re-called the PCR reads, giving one row per CDR3 protein. The profile shows under 600,000 distinct CDR3 sequences, about a fifth of them singletons. Study-level points and caveats: A shared barcode on identical TCR molecules could lead to underestimated sizes for highly expanded clones.

About this clonotype itself: The antigen is not known.

The genes are TRBV12-3 or TRBV12-4 and TRBJ2-3; TRBD2 might be the D (6 bases). The clonotype comes from a human donor in good health. Some libraries in this study had Jurkat cell RNA spiked in. The sample comprised naive CD8+ T cells from blood, with Jurkat cell RNA spiked in. The subset denotes: FACS-sorted CD8+CD4-CCR7+CD45RA+ naive T cells. In nucleotides, the CDR3 is TGTGCCAGCAGTCAGCCTAGGCGGGGAGACACAGATACGCAGTATTTT. Translating it yields CASSQPRRGDTDTQYF.